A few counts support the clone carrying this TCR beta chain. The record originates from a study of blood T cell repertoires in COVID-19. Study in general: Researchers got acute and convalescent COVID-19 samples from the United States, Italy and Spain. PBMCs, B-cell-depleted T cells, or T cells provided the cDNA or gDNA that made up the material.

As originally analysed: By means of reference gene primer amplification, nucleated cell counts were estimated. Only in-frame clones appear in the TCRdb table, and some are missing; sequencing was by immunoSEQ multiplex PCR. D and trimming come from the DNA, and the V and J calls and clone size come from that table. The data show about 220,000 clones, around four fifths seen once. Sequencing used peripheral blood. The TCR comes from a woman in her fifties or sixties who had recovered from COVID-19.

The CDR3 loop is CASSNGGAGYNEQFF. In nucleotides, the CDR3 is TGTGCCAGCAGTAACGGGGGGGCCGGCTACAATGAGCAGTTCTTC. The genes are TRBV6-2 or TRBV6-3 and TRBJ2-1, with 8 bases that match TRBD2. Germline-derived CDR1 and CDR2 are MNHEY and SVGEGT. This CDR3 spans 15 amino acids. V trimming: 5 bases; J trimming: 3 bases; junction bases outside the gene matches: 6.